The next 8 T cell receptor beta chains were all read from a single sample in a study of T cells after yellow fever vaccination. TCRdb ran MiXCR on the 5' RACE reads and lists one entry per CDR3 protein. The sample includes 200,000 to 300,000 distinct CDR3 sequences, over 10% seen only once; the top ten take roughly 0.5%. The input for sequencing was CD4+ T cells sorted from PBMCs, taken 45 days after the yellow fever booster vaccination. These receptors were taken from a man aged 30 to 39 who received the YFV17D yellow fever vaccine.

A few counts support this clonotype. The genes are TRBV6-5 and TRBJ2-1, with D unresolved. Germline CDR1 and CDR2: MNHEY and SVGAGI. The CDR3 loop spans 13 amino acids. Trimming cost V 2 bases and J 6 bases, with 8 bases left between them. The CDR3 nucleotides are TGTGCCAGCAGTTACGGCCGGAGCAATGAGCAGTTCTTC. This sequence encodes CASSYGRSNEQFF.

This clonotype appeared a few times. DNA of the CDR3: TGCGCCAGCAGTGATGGGTCGCGACTAGCGCCAAACAATGAGCAGTTCTTC. This codes for CASSDGSRLAPNNEQFF. J is TRBJ2-1 and V is TRBV10-2; 8 nucleotides match TRBD2. The CDR3 loop spans 17 amino acids. Germline trimming cut 3 bases from V and 5 bases from J; bases unmatched to any gene: 12. CDR1 is WSHSY and CDR2 is SAAADI in the germline V gene.

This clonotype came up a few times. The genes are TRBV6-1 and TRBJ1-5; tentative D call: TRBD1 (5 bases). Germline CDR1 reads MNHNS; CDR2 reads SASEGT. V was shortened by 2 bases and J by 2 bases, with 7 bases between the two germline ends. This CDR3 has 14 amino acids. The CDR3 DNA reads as TGTGCCAGCAGTGAACAGGGTGGCAATCAGCCCCAGCATTTT. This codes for CASSEQGGNQPQHF.

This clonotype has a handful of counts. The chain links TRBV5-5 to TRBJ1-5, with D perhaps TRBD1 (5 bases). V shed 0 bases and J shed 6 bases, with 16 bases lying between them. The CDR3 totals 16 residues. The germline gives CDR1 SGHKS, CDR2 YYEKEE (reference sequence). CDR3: CASSLEDRTPLQPQHF. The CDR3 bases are TGTGCCAGCAGCTTGGAGGATAGGACACCCCTTCAGCCCCAGCATTTT.

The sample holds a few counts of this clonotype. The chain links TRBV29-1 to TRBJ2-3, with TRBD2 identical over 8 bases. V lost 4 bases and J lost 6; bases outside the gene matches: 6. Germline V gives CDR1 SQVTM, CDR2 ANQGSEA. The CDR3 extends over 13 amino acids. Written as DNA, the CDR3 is TGCAGCGTTGTAATTGCGGGAGGTGATACGCAGTATTTT. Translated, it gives CSVVIAGGDTQYF.

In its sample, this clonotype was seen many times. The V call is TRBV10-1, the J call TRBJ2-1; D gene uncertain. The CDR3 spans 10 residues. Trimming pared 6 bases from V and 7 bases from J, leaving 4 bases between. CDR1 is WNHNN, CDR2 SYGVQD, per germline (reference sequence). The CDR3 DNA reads TGCGCCAGCAGCACGAATGAGCAGTTCTTC. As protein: CASSTNEQFF.

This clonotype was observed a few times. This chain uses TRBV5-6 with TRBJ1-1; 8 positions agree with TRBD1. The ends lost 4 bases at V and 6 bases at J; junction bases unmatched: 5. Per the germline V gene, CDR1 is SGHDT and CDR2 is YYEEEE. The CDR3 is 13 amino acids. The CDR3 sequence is CASSERQGSEAFF. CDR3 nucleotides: TGTGCCAGCAGCGAGAGACAGGGGTCTGAAGCTTTCTTT.

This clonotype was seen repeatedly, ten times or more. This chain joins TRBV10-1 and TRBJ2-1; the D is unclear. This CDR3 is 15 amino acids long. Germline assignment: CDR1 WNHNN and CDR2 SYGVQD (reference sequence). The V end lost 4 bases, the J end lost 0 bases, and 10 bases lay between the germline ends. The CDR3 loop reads CASSGIGISYNEQFF. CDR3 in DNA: TGCGCCAGCAGTGGCATCGGTATCTCCTACAATGAGCAGTTCTTC.